This T cell receptor beta chain derives from a study of blood T cell repertoires in COVID-19. Study information: Sample material is recorded as cDNA or gDNA derived from T cells, B-cell-depleted T cells, or PBMCs.

This CDR3 has 16 amino acids. CDR1 SQVTM and CDR2 ANQGSEA come from the germline V gene. The germline V and J ends were trimmed by 6 bases and 2 bases, with 21 bases remaining between them. Original data processing: Quantification of nucleated cells was approximated via reference gene primer amplification. Sequencing was performed with immunoSEQ multiplex PCR; in TCRdb, only in-frame clones are kept and a portion is missing. V and J calls and clone size are given by that table; D and trimming were obtained from the DNA. This table has about 270,000 clones, around nine tenths appearing once. This sequence originates from a middle-aged man with active or convalescent COVID-19. V usage is TRBV29-1 and J usage is TRBJ2-3; D is perhaps TRBD2 (6 bases). The specimen was peripheral blood. The CDR3: CSVTKLATKYTDTQYF. The CDR3 nucleotides read TGCAGCGTCACAAAACTAGCAACCAAATACACAGATACGCAGTATTTT.